Included here is one TCR beta chain sequence, with context. These data come from a study of blood T cell repertoires in COVID-19. In the study overall: Whether acute or convalescent, the COVID-19 samples came from the United States, Italy and Spain. T cells, B-cell-depleted T cells, or PBMCs provided the cDNA or gDNA that served as material.

Original methodology: Amplifying reference gene primers gave estimates of nucleated cell counts. Produced via immunoSEQ multiplex PCR; TCRdb's table is partial and in-frame only. V, J and clone size derive from that table, while D and trimming were established from the DNA sequence. The profile covers about 110,000 clones, with 88% appearing a single time and 2% to 2.5% taken by the ten largest. The germline V gene has CDR1 MNHEY and CDR2 SMNVEV (reference sequence). Between the trimmed V and J ends, which lost 2 bases and 10 bases, there was a span of 15 bases. The CDR3 runs 14 residues. The sequence came from a human donor in a cohort sampled during active COVID-19. The rearrangement uses TRBV27 and TRBJ1-5; D is perhaps TRBD1 (5 bases). Sequencing input: peripheral blood. In DNA form, the CDR3 reads TGTGCCAGCAGTTTAAGTCAGGGATTAGGCCCCCAGCATTTT. It specifies CASSLSQGLGPQHF.